Described below is a single TCR beta chain sequence and its context. These data belong to a study of blood T cell repertoires in COVID-19. The germline gives CDR1 SEHNR, CDR2 FQNEAQ (reference sequence). The CDR3 totals 14 residues. With V trimmed by 7 bases and J by 5 bases, 7 bases remained unmatched. Original processing methods: Amplifying reference gene primers gave estimates of nucleated cell counts. TCRdb's table, derived via immunoSEQ multiplex PCR, lists solely in-frame clones and lacks some. That table gives V, J and clone size, and the DNA gave D and trimming. The table shows fewer than 250,000 clones, with around 80% occurring only once.

The specimen sequenced was peripheral blood. The receptor's source is a woman aged 45 to 65 with acute or convalescent COVID-19. The rearrangement joins TRBV7-9 to TRBJ2-1, with TRBD2 matching 8 bases. The CDR3 reads CASNRGGEDNEQFF. In DNA, the CDR3 is TGTGCCAGCAACCGGGGGGGAGAAGACAATGAGCAGTTCTTC. Based on the CDR3 plus reference TRBV7-9 and TRBJ2-1, the full variable domain is DTGVSQNPRHKITKRGQNVTFRCDPISEHNRLYWYRQTLGQGPEFLTYFQNEAQLEKSRLLSDRFSAERPKGSFSTLEIQRTEQGDSAMYLCASNRGGEDNEQFFGPGTRLTVL.